Listed below are T cell receptor beta chains from one sample, sequenced in a study of CD8 T cells in Susac syndrome. TCRdb re-derived calls from the immunoSEQ multiplex PCR reads in MiXCR, one entry per CDR3 protein. The repertoire includes 170,000 or so distinct CDR3 sequences, over 85% of them detected once, and roughly 0.1% sits in the top ten. Source material: CD4+ T cells from PBMCs. These TCRs come from a human donor with multiple sclerosis. Each CDR3 is given with its conserved first and last residue. The D gene is left open where the match is weak. Some rows mark clone size as missing; the rest say once, few, many or name a class of expanded clone.

length: 13
V: TRBV28
J: TRBJ2-3
D: NA
size: NA
CDR3: CASWGPSTDTQYF
DNA: TGTGCCAGCTGGGGCCCTAGCACAGATACGCAGTATTTT

length: 13
V: TRBV2
J: TRBJ2-5
D: NA
size: NA
CDR3: CASRKVSVETQYF
DNA: TGTGCCAGCAGAAAAGTTAGCGTGGAGACCCAGTACTTC

length: 14
V: TRBV20-1
J: TRBJ2-7
D: NA
size: once
CDR3: CSAGGTGSSYEQYF
DNA: TGCAGTGCTGGAGGGACGGGGAGCTCCTACGAGCAGTACTTC

length: 16
V: TRBV7-3
J: TRBJ2-2
D: NA
size: NA
CDR3: CASSLNGRVGTGELFF
DNA: TGTGCCAGCAGCTTAAATGGGAGAGTGGGCACCGGGGAGCTGTTTTTT

length: 14
V: TRBV2
J: TRBJ2-5
D: TRBD1
size: NA
CDR3: CASTYRGTQETQYF
DNA: TGTGCCAGCACGTACAGGGGAACCCAAGAGACCCAGTACTTC

length: 14
V: TRBV4-1
J: TRBJ2-5
D: TRBD1
size: NA
CDR3: CASSPTGGQETQYF
DNA: TGCGCCAGCAGTCCGACAGGGGGCCAAGAGACCCAGTACTTC

length: 14
V: TRBV6-2/TRBV6-3
J: TRBJ1-5
D: NA
size: NA
CDR3: CASNPGRDLKSQHF
DNA: TGTGCCAGCAACCCGGGACGGGACTTGAAGTCCCAGCATTTT

length: 13
V: TRBV30
J: TRBJ2-5
D: NA
size: once
CDR3: CAWTWGAQETQYF
DNA: TGTGCCTGGACTTGGGGGGCCCAAGAGACCCAGTACTTC

length: 13
V: TRBV11-1
J: TRBJ2-1
D: NA
size: NA
CDR3: CASSLRSRDEQFF
DNA: TGTGCCAGCAGCTTACGGAGTCGGGATGAGCAGTTCTTC

length: 11
V: TRBV28
J: TRBJ1-1
D: NA
size: NA
CDR3: CASSINTEAFF
DNA: TGTGCCAGCAGTATTAACACTGAAGCTTTCTTT

length: 16
V: TRBV6-4
J: TRBJ1-2
D: NA
size: once
CDR3: CASSDGPGSGNYGYTF
DNA: TGTGCCAGCAGTGACGGTCCAGGGAGTGGGAACTATGGCTACACCTTC

length: 12
V: TRBV12-3/TRBV12-4
J: TRBJ1-3
D: NA
size: NA
CDR3: CASMRGSNTIYF
DNA: TGTGCCAGCATGAGGGGTTCAAACACCATATATTTT

length: 14
V: TRBV11-2
J: TRBJ2-3
D: NA
size: NA
CDR3: CASSLGQPSDTQYF
DNA: TGTGCCAGCAGCTTAGGGCAGCCCTCGGATACGCAGTATTTT

length: 15
V: TRBV19
J: TRBJ2-1
D: TRBD1
size: NA
CDR3: CASSPFGQGYNEQFF
DNA: TGTGCCAGTAGTCCCTTTGGACAGGGGTACAATGAGCAGTTCTTC

length: 16
V: TRBV3-1
J: TRBJ2-2
D: NA
size: NA
CDR3: CASSPEGSSRTGELFF
DNA: TGTGCCAGCAGCCCAGAGGGGTCTAGTCGCACCGGGGAGCTGTTTTTT

length: 14
V: TRBV5-1
J: TRBJ2-5
D: NA
size: NA
CDR3: CASSARTAQETQYF
DNA: TGCGCCAGCAGCGCCCGGACAGCCCAAGAGACCCAGTACTTC

length: 14
V: TRBV5-1
J: TRBJ2-1
D: NA
size: NA
CDR3: CASSLDRPGNEQFF
DNA: TGCGCCAGCAGCTTGGACAGACCGGGGAATGAGCAGTTCTTC

length: 13
V: TRBV5-6
J: TRBJ2-5
D: NA
size: NA
CDR3: CASSLGPLEAQYF
DNA: TGTGCCAGCAGCTTAGGGCCCCTTGAGGCCCAGTACTTC

length: 14
V: TRBV18
J: TRBJ1-2
D: NA
size: NA
CDR3: CASSPDSMSYGYTF
DNA: TGTGCCAGCTCACCTGACAGTATGAGCTATGGCTACACCTTC

length: 15
V: TRBV20-1
J: TRBJ2-7
D: TRBD1
size: NA
CDR3: CSASGDRGGSREQYF
DNA: TGCAGTGCTAGCGGGGACAGGGGTGGGTCTCGCGAGCAGTACTTC

length: 15
V: TRBV7-2
J: TRBJ2-1
D: TRBD2
size: NA
CDR3: CASIPRWEGVNEQFF
DNA: TGTGCCAGCATCCCTCGGTGGGAGGGAGTTAATGAGCAGTTCTTC

length: 16
V: TRBV5-4
J: TRBJ1-1
D: TRBD1
size: once
CDR3: CASSLGGGRSNTEAFF
DNA: TGTGCCAGCAGCTTGGGAGGGGGCAGGTCGAACACTGAAGCTTTCTTT

length: 14
V: TRBV9
J: TRBJ2-7
D: NA
size: NA
CDR3: CASSASPSTYEQYF
DNA: TGTGCCAGCAGCGCTTCCCCTAGTACCTACGAGCAGTACTTC

length: 13
V: TRBV7-2
J: TRBJ1-2
D: NA
size: NA
CDR3: CASSSGKKYGYTF
DNA: TGTGCCAGCAGCTCGGGAAAGAAGTATGGCTACACCTTC

length: 12
V: TRBV29-1
J: TRBJ1-1
D: NA
size: NA
CDR3: CSASTVNTEAFF
DNA: TGCAGCGCCTCGACAGTGAACACTGAAGCTTTCTTT

length: 14
V: TRBV7-2
J: TRBJ2-1
D: TRBD2
size: NA
CDR3: CASSSGLAHNEQFF
DNA: TGTGCCAGCAGCTCCGGACTAGCCCACAATGAGCAGTTCTTC

length: 14
V: TRBV3-1
J: TRBJ2-1
D: NA
size: NA
CDR3: CASSQKQGFDEQFF
DNA: TGTGCCAGCAGCCAAAAGCAAGGATTCGATGAGCAGTTCTTC

length: 13
V: TRBV6-2/TRBV6-3
J: TRBJ1-2
D: TRBD1
size: NA
CDR3: CASSRGQISGYTF
DNA: TGTGCCAGCAGTCGGGGACAGATTAGTGGCTACACCTTC

length: 16
V: TRBV28
J: TRBJ2-7
D: TRBD2
size: NA
CDR3: CASSSSGGATQDEQYF
DNA: TGTGCCAGCAGTTCTAGCGGGGGGGCCACCCAGGACGAGCAGTACTTC

length: 15
V: TRBV28
J: TRBJ2-4
D: TRBD1
size: NA
CDR3: CASSSGGQGKNIQYF
DNA: TGTGCCAGCAGTTCAGGAGGACAGGGGAAAAACATTCAGTACTTC

length: 14
V: TRBV10-3
J: TRBJ1-5
D: NA
size: NA
CDR3: CATKGQPPNQPQHF
DNA: TGTGCCACCAAAGGACAGCCGCCCAATCAGCCCCAGCATTTT

length: 16
V: TRBV19
J: TRBJ1-1
D: NA
size: NA
CDR3: CASSIDFGTANTEAFF
DNA: TGTGCCAGTAGTATAGATTTTGGGACGGCGAACACTGAAGCTTTCTTT